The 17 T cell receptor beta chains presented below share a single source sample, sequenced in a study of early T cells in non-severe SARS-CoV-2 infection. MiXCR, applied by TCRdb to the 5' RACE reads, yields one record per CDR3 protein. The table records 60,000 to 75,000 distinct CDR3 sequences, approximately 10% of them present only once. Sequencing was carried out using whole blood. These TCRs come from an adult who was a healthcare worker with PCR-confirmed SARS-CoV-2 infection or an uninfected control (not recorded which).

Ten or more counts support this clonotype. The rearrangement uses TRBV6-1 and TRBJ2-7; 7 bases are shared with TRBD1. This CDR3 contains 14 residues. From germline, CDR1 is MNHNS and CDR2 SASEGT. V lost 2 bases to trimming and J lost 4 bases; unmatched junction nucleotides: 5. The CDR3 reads CASSEYRQGYEQYF. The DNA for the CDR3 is TGTGCCAGCAGTGAATACAGACAGGGATACGAGCAGTACTTC.

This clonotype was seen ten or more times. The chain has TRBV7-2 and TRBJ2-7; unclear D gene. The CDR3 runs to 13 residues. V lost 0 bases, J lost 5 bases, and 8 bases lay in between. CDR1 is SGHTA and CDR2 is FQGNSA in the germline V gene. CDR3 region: CASSLARGDEQYF. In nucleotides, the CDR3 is TGTGCCAGCAGCTTAGCGCGAGGAGACGAGCAGTACTTC.

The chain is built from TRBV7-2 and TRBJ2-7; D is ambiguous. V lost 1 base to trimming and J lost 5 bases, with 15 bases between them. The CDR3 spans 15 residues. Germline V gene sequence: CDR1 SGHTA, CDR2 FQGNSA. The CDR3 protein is CASSLVPHRADEQYF. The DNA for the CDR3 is TGTGCCAGCAGCTTAGTTCCTCACCGGGCGGACGAGCAGTACTTC.

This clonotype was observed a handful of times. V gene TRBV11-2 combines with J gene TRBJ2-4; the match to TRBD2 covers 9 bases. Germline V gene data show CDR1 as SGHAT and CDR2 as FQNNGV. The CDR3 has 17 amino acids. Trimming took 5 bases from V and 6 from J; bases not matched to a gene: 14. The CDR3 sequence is CASSAGGGDRVTNIQYF. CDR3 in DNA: TGTGCCAGCAGCGCCGGCGGGGGGGACAGAGTAACAAACATTCAGTACTTC.

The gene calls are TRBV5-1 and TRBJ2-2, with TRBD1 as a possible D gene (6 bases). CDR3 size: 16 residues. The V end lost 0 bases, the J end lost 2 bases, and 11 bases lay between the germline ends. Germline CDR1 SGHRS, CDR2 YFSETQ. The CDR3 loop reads CASSLVTGPNTGELFF. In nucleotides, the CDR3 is TGCGCCAGCAGCTTGGTAACAGGGCCCAACACCGGGGAGCTGTTTTTT.

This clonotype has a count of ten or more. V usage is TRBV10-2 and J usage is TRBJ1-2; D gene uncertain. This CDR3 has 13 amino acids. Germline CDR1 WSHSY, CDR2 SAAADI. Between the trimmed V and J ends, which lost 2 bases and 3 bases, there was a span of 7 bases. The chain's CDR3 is CASSEGGDYGYTF. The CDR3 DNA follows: TGCGCCAGCAGTGAGGGCGGGGACTATGGCTACACCTTC.

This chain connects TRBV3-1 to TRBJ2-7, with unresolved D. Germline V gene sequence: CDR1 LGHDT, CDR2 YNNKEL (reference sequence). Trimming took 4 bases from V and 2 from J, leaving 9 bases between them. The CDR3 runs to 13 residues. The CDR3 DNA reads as TGTGCCAGCAGCCGGCGCGGAACCTACGAGCAGTACTTC. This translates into CASSRRGTYEQYF.

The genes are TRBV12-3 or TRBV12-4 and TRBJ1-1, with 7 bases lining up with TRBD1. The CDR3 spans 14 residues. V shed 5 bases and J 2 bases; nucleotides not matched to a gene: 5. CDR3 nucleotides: TGTGCCAGCAGTCCCAGGGGGGCCAACACTGAAGCTTTCTTT. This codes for CASSPRGANTEAFF.

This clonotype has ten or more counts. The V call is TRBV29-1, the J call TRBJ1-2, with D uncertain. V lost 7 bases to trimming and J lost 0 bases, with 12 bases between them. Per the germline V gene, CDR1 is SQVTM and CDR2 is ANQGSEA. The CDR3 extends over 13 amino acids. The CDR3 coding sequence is TGCAGCGAAAGACGAGACTCTAACTATGGCTACACCTTC. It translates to CSERRDSNYGYTF.

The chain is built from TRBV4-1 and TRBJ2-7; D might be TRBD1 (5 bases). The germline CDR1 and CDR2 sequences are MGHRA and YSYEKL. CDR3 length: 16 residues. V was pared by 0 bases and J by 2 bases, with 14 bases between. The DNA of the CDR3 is TGCGCCAGCAGCCAAGATGGTGCAGGGCTTCCCTACGAGCAGTACTTC. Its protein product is CASSQDGAGLPYEQYF.

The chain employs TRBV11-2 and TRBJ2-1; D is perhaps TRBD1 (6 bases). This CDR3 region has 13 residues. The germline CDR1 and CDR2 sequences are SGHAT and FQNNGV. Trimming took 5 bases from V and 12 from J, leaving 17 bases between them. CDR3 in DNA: TGTGCCAGCAGCCTCGATACAGGGCGCGTGCAGTTCTTC. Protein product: CASSLDTGRVQFF.

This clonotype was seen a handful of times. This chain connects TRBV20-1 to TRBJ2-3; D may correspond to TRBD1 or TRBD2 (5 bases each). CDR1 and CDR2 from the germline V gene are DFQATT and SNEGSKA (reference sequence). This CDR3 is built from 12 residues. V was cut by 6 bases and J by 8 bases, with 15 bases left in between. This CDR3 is CSAPGTARTQYF. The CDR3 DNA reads TGCAGTGCCCCCGGGACGGCCCGTACGCAGTATTTT.

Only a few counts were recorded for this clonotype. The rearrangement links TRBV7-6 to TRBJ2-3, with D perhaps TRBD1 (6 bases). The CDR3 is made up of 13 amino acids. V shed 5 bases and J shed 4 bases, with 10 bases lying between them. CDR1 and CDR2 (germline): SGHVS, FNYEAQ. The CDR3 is CASSKTGPDTQYF. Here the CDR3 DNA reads TGTGCCAGCAGCAAGACAGGTCCAGATACGCAGTATTTT.

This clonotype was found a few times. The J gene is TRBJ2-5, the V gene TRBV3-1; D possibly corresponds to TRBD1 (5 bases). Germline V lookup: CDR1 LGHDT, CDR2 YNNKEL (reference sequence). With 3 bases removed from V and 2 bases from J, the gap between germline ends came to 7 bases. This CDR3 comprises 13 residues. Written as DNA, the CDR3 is TGTGCCAGCAGCCAGACAGCGCAAGAGACCCAGTACTTC. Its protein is CASSQTAQETQYF.

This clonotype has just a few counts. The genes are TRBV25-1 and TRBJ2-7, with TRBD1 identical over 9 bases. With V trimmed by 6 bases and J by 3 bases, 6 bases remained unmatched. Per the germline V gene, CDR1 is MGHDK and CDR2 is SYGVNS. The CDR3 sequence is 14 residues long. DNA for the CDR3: TGTGCCAGCAGCGCGACAGGGGGAGTCTACGAGCAGTACTTC. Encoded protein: CASSATGGVYEQYF.

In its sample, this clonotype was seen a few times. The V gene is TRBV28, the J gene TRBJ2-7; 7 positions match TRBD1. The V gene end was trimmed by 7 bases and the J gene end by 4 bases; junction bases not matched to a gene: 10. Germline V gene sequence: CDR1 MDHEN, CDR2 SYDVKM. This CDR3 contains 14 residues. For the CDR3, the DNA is TGTGCCAGCACCGTGACAGGGCTTGAGTACGAGCAGTACTTC. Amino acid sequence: CASTVTGLEYEQYF. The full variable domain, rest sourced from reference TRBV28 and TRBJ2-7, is DVKVTQSSRYLVKRTGEKVFLECVQDMDHENMFWYRQDPGLGLRLIYFSYDVKMKEKGDIPEGYSVSREKKERFSLILESASTNQTSMYLCASTVTGLEYEQYFGPGTRLTVT.

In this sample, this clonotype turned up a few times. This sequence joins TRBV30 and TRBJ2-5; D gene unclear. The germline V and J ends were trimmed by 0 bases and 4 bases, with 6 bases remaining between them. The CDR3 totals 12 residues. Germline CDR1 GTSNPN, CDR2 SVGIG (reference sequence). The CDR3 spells CAWSVRRETQYF. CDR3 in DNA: TGTGCCTGGAGTGTACGGAGAGAGACCCAGTACTTC.